This TCR beta chain was identified during a study of cytotoxic CD8 clonotypes in ibrutinib-treated CLL. Turning to the study itself: Collecting the response samples happened after a median 12 months of treatment, with a range of 6 to 36.

The data were produced by immunoSEQ multiplex PCR, yet TCRdb's version contains in-frame clones alone and is incomplete. Found here are 120,000 to 150,000 clones, 80% to 95% of them singletons; the top ten hold roughly 10%. V gave up 4 bases and J gave up 1 base, with 7 bases separating them. CDR1 and CDR2 (germline): WNHNN, SYGVQD (reference sequence). The CDR3 covers 13 residues. Study-wide results and limits: Collection times varied between progressing and sustained-remission patients.

As regards this clone: Antigen: not known.

The chain couples TRBV10-1 to TRBJ1-1; D gene unclear. The clonotype comes from a human donor with chronic lymphocytic leukemia. The sample consisted of PBMCs, taken after 12 months of ibrutinib treatment. The CDR3 DNA reads TGCGCCAGCAGTGTTTTGAGGAACACTGAAGCTTTCTTT. It codes for CASSVLRNTEAFF.